This T cell receptor beta chain originates from a study of blood T cell repertoires in COVID-19. Whole-study context: PBMCs, B-cell-depleted T cells, or T cells provided the cDNA or gDNA that made up the material.

V shed 6 bases and J 5 bases; nucleotides not matched to a gene: 7. Germline loops: CDR1 WNHNN, CDR2 SYGVQD (reference sequence). CDR3 length equals 15 residues. Per the authors' pipeline: Amplification of reference gene primers was used by the study to estimate nucleated cell counts. Produced via immunoSEQ multiplex PCR; TCRdb's table is partial and in-frame only. D and trimming were read from the DNA, whereas the V and J calls and clone size are those reported in that table. The table has around 150,000 clones, about 88% seen once; the top ten hold roughly 20%. This clonotype originated in an elderly woman with acute or convalescent COVID-19. The genes are TRBV10-1 and TRBJ2-2, with TRBD1 matching 9 bases. The sample comprised peripheral blood. The CDR3 nucleotides read TGCGCCAGCAGCCCGGGGACAGGGAGAACCGGGGAGCTGTTTTTT. Translation gives CASSPGTGRTGELFF.